This T cell receptor beta chain was obtained from a study of CD8+CD57+ T cells in acquired aplastic anemia. Study as a whole: Sorted CD4+ and CD8+ cell DNA averaged roughly 3 ug. CD4+ cell libraries from healthy donors averaged about 10.8 million reads.

To note about this clonotype: Its antigen is not known.

Whole-study results and caveats: Patients shared some 30 CD8+ CDR3 sequences with controls.

The TCR beta profiling, which covered VDJ combination and CDR3 sequence, was carried out using genomic DNA as the template. One entry per CDR3 protein, called by TCRdb with MiXCR from the reads. The sample shows over 150,000 distinct CDR3 sequences, roughly 40% of them seen only once. Sequencing was carried out using sorted CD4+, CD8+, or CD8+CD57+ T cells (not recorded which) from PBMCs. This receptor was identified in a human donor in good health.

CDR3 DNA: TGTGCCACCAGTGTTGGGACCTCCTACAATGAGCAGTTCTTC. Amino acids: CATSVGTSYNEQFF. This chain connects TRBV24-1 to TRBJ2-1, with D perhaps given as TRBD1 or TRBD2 (5 bases each). Per the germline V gene, CDR1 is KGHDR and CDR2 is SFDVKD. The CDR3 spans 14 residues. Between the trimmed V and J ends, which lost 5 bases and 0 bases, there was a span of 7 bases.